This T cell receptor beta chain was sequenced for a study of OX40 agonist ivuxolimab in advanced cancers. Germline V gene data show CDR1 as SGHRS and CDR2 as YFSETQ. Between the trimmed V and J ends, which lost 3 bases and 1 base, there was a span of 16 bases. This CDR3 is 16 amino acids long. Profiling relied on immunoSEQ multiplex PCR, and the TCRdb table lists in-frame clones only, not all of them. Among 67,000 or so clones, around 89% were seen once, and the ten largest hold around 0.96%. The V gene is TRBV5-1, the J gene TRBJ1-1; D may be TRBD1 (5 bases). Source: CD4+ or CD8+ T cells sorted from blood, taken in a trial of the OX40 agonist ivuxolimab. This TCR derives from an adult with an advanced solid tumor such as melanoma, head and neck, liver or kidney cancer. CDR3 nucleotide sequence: TGCGCCAGCAGCTGGCTGATCGGGACGGCGAACACTGAAGCTTTCTTT. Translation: CASSWLIGTANTEAFF.